This is a list of T cell receptor beta chains from one sample in a study of blood T cell repertoires in COVID-19. Using immunoSEQ multiplex PCR, the repertoire was profiled, and TCRdb retains in-frame clones only, with some absent. The sample includes under 250,000 clones, around 78% of them seen just once. The sample taken for sequencing was peripheral blood. Receptors were obtained from a woman aged 70-85 years with active or convalescent COVID-19. CDR3s include the opening cysteine and the closing phenylalanine or tryptophan. Fields, in order: CDR3 length, J gene, D gene, clone size, V gene, CDR3 protein, CDR3 DNA. D genes are given only for firm matches. The size of a clone is reported for some rows only, either as once, few or many, or as a class for expanded clones.

15	TRBJ1-1	NA	few	TRBV6-5	CASSPEGRGNTEAFF	TGTGCCAGCAGTCCAGAGGGGAGGGGGAACACTGAAGCTTTCTTT
14	TRBJ1-1	NA	NA	TRBV6-5	CASTGGVGNTEAFF	TGTGCCAGCACCGGAGGGGTCGGGAACACTGAAGCTTTCTTT
15	TRBJ2-7	NA	NA	TRBV6-6	CASSHPAGDSYEQYF	TGTGCCAGCAGCCACCCGGCAGGGGACTCCTACGAGCAGTACTTC
14	TRBJ1-6	NA	NA	TRBV5-5	CASSFVPTNSPLHF	TGTGCCAGCAGCTTTGTACCAACAAATTCACCCCTCCACTTT
15	TRBJ2-2	TRBD2	NA	TRBV7-2	CASSELAGGTGELFF	TGTGCCAGCAGCGAACTAGCGGGGGGAACCGGGGAGCTGTTTTTT
13	TRBJ2-7	TRBD2	NA	TRBV7-9	CASSTSGSYEQYF	TGTGCCAGCAGCACTAGCGGCTCCTACGAGCAGTACTTC
14	TRBJ1-5	NA	NA	TRBV7-8	CASSLERGNQPQHF	TGTGCCAGCAGCTTAGAAAGGGGGAATCAGCCCCAGCATTTT
12	TRBJ2-5	NA	NA	TRBV2	CASSVQKQTQYF	TGTGCCAGCAGTGTCCAGAAACAGACCCAGTACTTC
16	TRBJ2-1	NA	NA	TRBV4-2	CASSQDYRSSYNEQFF	TGTGCCAGCAGCCAAGACTACAGGAGCTCCTACAATGAGCAGTTCTTC
13	TRBJ1-2	NA	NA	TRBV4-2	CASSQDREDGYTF	TGTGCCAGCAGCCAAGACAGGGAAGATGGCTACACCTTC
12	TRBJ2-3	NA	NA	TRBV2	CATSAYGDTQYF	TGTGCCACTAGCGCCTACGGAGATACGCAGTATTTT
17	TRBJ2-2	NA	NA	TRBV7-9	CASSLKSQGSVTGELFF	TGTGCCAGCAGCCTTAAGTCACAGGGATCGGTCACCGGGGAGCTGTTTTTT
15	TRBJ2-1	NA	NA	TRBV3-1/TRBV3-2	CASSPRLVRYNEQFF	TGTGCCAGCAGCCCAAGACTAGTGAGGTACAATGAGCAGTTCTTC
15	TRBJ2-1	TRBD2	NA	TRBV15	CATSRETSGSHEQFF	TGTGCCACCAGCAGAGAAACTAGCGGGAGTCACGAGCAGTTCTTC
15	TRBJ2-5	TRBD1	NA	TRBV23-1	CASSQSGTGEETQYF	TGCGCCAGCAGTCAATCGGGGACAGGGGAAGAGACCCAGTACTTC
16	TRBJ2-3	TRBD2	NA	TRBV9	CASSVLGLFLADTQYF	TGTGCCAGCAGCGTACTGGGACTATTCCTCGCCGATACGCAGTATTTT
13	TRBJ1-6	TRBD1	NA	TRBV7-2	CASSVTGDSPLHF	TGTGCCAGCAGCGTAACAGGGGATTCACCCCTCCACTTT
15	TRBJ1-2	NA	NA	TRBV10-2	CASSVQGPLNYGYTF	TGCGCCAGCAGTGTCCAGGGGCCCCTTAACTATGGCTACACCTTC
18	TRBJ2-1	NA	few	TRBV19	CASSIDHGGAYSYNEQFF	TGTGCCAGTAGTATAGATCATGGCGGCGCATACTCCTACAATGAGCAGTTCTTC
13	TRBJ2-3	TRBD2	once	TRBV30	CAWGGGVADTQYF	TGTGCCTGGGGGGGAGGGGTTGCAGATACGCAGTATTTT
15	TRBJ1-2	TRBD1	NA	TRBV7-9	CASSSQDRGRNGYTF	TGTGCCAGCAGCTCGCAAGACAGGGGAAGGAATGGCTACACCTTC
15	TRBJ2-1	TRBD2	NA	TRBV24-1	CATSDRSGRDNEQFF	TGTGCCACCAGTGATCGTAGCGGGAGGGACAATGAGCAGTTCTTC
16	TRBJ2-7	TRBD2	NA	TRBV11-1	CASSLEPGLAGGEQYF	TGTGCCAGCAGCTTAGAGCCGGGACTAGCGGGGGGCGAGCAGTACTTC
15	TRBJ2-2	NA	NA	TRBV6-5	CASGLTGANTGELFF	TGTGCCAGCGGATTGACAGGTGCGAACACCGGGGAGCTGTTTTTT
21	TRBJ1-6	NA	NA	TRBV21-1	CASSKEKSTGIQRTYNSPLHF	TGTGCCAGCAGCAAAGAAAAGAGCACAGGGATACAACGTACCTATAATTCACCCCTCCACTTT
20	TRBJ2-5	TRBD2	NA	TRBV6-2/TRBV6-3	CASSYPSGLAGVGVAETQYF	TGTGCCAGCAGTTACCCCTCGGGACTAGCGGGGGTAGGGGTTGCGGAGACCCAGTACTTC
16	TRBJ2-3	TRBD1	NA	TRBV6-5	CASSYPGTGGSRVEYF	TGTGCCAGCAGTTACCCGGGGACAGGGGGCTCCCGAGTCGAGTATTTT
14	TRBJ2-3	NA	NA	TRBV4-3	CASSRGQGTDTQYF	TGCGCCAGCAGCCGGGGGCAGGGTACAGATACGCAGTATTTT
14	TRBJ2-7	TRBD2	NA	TRBV28	CASSLAGGNYEQYF	TGTGCCAGCAGTTTAGCGGGAGGTAACTACGAGCAGTACTTC
14	TRBJ1-1	NA	NA	TRBV5-1	CASSLVEGDTEAFF	TGCGCCAGCAGCTTGGTGGAAGGGGACACTGAAGCTTTCTTT
14	TRBJ2-1	NA	NA	TRBV19	CASSIGETYNEQFF	TGTGCCAGTAGTATAGGAGAAACCTACAATGAGCAGTTCTTC
14	TRBJ2-7	TRBD2	few	TRBV19	CASRRTRGNYEQYF	TGTGCCAGTAGAAGGACTAGAGGAAACTACGAGCAGTACTTC
13	TRBJ1-1	NA	NA	TRBV18	CASYQGRGTEAFF	TGTGCCAGCTACCAGGGTAGGGGAACTGAAGCTTTCTTT
14	TRBJ1-4	TRBD1	NA	TRBV28	CASRGTGGGEKLFF	TGTGCTAGCAGGGGGACAGGGGGAGGTGAAAAACTGTTTTTT
19	TRBJ2-2	TRBD2	NA	TRBV3-1/TRBV3-2	CASSQVALLAGGLTGELLF	TGTGCCAGCAGCCAAGTAGCCCTACTAGCGGGGGGGCTCACCGGGGAGCTGCTTTTT
14	TRBJ2-2	NA	NA	TRBV9	CASSVAPSTGELFF	TGTGCCAGCAGCGTAGCACCCAGTACCGGGGAGCTGTTTTTT
17	TRBJ2-7	TRBD2	NA	TRBV27	CASRHGTSGLSSYEQYF	TGTGCCAGCAGGCACGGGACTAGCGGACTAAGCTCCTACGAGCAGTACTTC
13	TRBJ2-5	NA	NA	TRBV29-1	CSVEESEGETQYF	TGCAGCGTTGAGGAGTCGGAGGGAGAGACCCAGTACTTC
14	TRBJ2-5	TRBD2	NA	TRBV6-2/TRBV6-3	CASSYEGGQETQYF	TGTGCCAGCAGTTACGAGGGAGGGCAAGAGACCCAGTACTTC
16	TRBJ1-1	TRBD1	NA	TRBV5-1	CASSLGQGPRNTEAFF	TGCGCCAGCAGCTTGGGACAGGGGCCGAGGAACACTGAAGCTTTCTTT
18	TRBJ1-5	TRBD1	NA	TRBV7-9	CASSLPSWDRRSNQPQHF	TGTGCCAGCAGCTTACCCAGCTGGGACAGGCGGAGCAATCAGCCCCAGCATTTT
13	TRBJ2-6	NA	NA	TRBV12-3/TRBV12-4	CASSRGGANVLTF	TGTGCCAGCAGTCGAGGTGGGGCCAACGTCCTGACTTTC
15	TRBJ2-1	NA	NA	TRBV29-1	CSLRRDSSSYNEQFF	TGCAGCTTACGCCGGGACTCGAGCTCCTACAATGAGCAGTTCTTC
12	TRBJ2-1	TRBD2	NA	TRBV7-3	CASSLTGGEQFF	TGTGCCAGCAGCCTCACGGGAGGTGAGCAGTTCTTC
15	TRBJ1-5	TRBD1	NA	TRBV19	CASSQTGGVNQPQHF	TGTGCCAGTAGCCAGACAGGGGGCGTCAATCAGCCCCAGCATTTT
14	TRBJ1-2	NA	NA	TRBV30	CAWSVKEAGYGYTF	TGTGCCTGGAGTGTAAAGGAAGCGGGCTATGGCTACACCTTC
13	TRBJ1-2	NA	NA	TRBV28	CASSPGEGHGYTF	TGTGCCAGCAGTCCCGGGGAGGGTCATGGCTACACCTTC
13	TRBJ1-4	NA	NA	TRBV29-1	CSIRTGANEKLFF	TGCAGCATTAGGACGGGGGCTAATGAAAAACTGTTTTTT
14	TRBJ2-3	TRBD1	NA	TRBV6-1	CASSDNRGADTQYF	TGTGCCAGCAGTGATAACAGGGGGGCAGATACGCAGTATTTT